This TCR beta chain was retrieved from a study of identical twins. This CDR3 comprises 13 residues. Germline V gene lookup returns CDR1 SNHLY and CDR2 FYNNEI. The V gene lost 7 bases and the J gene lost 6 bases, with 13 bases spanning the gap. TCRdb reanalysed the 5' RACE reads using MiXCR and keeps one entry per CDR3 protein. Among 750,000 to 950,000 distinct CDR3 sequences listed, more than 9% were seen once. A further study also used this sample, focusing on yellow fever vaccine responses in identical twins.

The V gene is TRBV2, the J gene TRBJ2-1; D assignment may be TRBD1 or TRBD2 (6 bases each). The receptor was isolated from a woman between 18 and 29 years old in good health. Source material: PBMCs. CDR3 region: CASTGDNINEQFF. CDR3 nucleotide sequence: TGTGCCAGCACGGGGGACAATATCAATGAGCAGTTCTTC.